This T cell receptor beta chain was sequenced for a study of blood T cell repertoires in COVID-19. Turning to the study itself: The United States, Italy and Spain supplied acute and convalescent COVID-19 samples. In each case, the material was cDNA or gDNA derived from T cells, B-cell-depleted T cells, or PBMCs.

The table came from immunoSEQ multiplex PCR; TCRdb's copy has only in-frame clones and leaves some out. The table lists 250,000 or so clones, around 90% of them singletons. The study recruited people aged roughly 18 to 100 years across about 25 US areas. In assigning cohorts, the study relied on participant-reported clinical history. Germline lookup yields CDR1 SGHDT and CDR2 YYEEEE. V lost 0 bases and J 3 bases, leaving 7 bases between the germline ends. This CDR3 contains 13 residues. Specimen: PBMCs or T cells enriched from blood (not recorded which). This TCR was recovered from a woman in her 30s with acute COVID-19. The chain carries TRBV5-6 and TRBJ2-7, with D possibly being TRBD1 (6 bases). For the CDR3, the DNA is TGTGCCAGCAGCTTGGAACAGGGCTACGAGCAGTACTTC. Encoded protein: CASSLEQGYEQYF.